This TCR beta chain came from a study of T cells after yellow fever vaccination. V was pared by 8 bases and J by 3 bases, with 20 bases between. CDR3 length: 15 amino acids. This clonotype was detected ten times or more. TCRdb fed the 5' RACE reads into MiXCR, producing one record per CDR3 protein. The sample records over 25,000 distinct CDR3 sequences, more than 9% being singletons. V is TRBV12-3 or TRBV12-4 and J is TRBJ2-7; D may be TRBD1 or TRBD2 (6 bases each). Specimen: PBMCs, either bulk or a sorted T-cell subset (CD4+, CD8+, memory, or dextramer-sorted; not recorded which), collected less than 16 days after the first yellow fever vaccination. The sequence derives from a man aged 18 to 29 who received the YFV17D yellow fever vaccine. The CDR3 region is CASCHSWGADYEQYF. In DNA, the CDR3 is TGTGCCAGCTGCCACTCCTGGGGGGCCGACTACGAGCAGTACTTC.